Reported below is one T cell receptor beta chain. Its antigen is currently unknown. At one of its ends the junction is not consistent with the germline gene, which may arise from a read error. The data were taken from a study of yellow fever vaccine responses in identical twins. Whole-study results and caveats: Reportedly, twins showed a vaccine T cell response that looked partly convergent and partly personalized.

Germline CDR1 is SQVTM and CDR2 is ANQGSEA. CDR3 size: 12 residues. TCRdb used MiXCR to reprocess the RT-PCR reads, holding one entry per CDR3 protein. This table holds about 5,800 distinct CDR3 sequences, just over 65% found once. The chain employs TRBV29-1 and TRBJ2-5, with D possibly being TRBD2 (6 bases). The receptor was derived from a young woman who received the yellow fever vaccine. This material consisted of T cells from blood (PBMCs), unsorted or a sorted subset (not recorded which), taken before or after yellow fever vaccination (not recorded which). The CDR3 here is CSGGLSQETQCF. The CDR3 DNA follows: TGCAGCGGGGGACTCAGCCAAGAGACCCAGTGCTTC.